This entry features one TCR beta chain sequence. The specificity of this receptor is unknown. Base qualities are not recorded, but no much larger clone differs from it by a single base. Donors were healthy HIV-negative adults with no recently reported acute infections or vaccinations. All donors were Caucasian adults living in Nashville, Tennessee, USA. The CD8 memory samples were a combination of magnetically selected CD45RO+ cells and CCR7-negative CD45RA+ effector memory (TemRA) cells. After blood collection by leukapheresis, PBMCs were isolated using Ficoll-Histopaque density gradient centrifugation and then cryopreserved in the vapor phase of liquid nitrogen. Purity and quantity of every magnetically sorted T cell population were checked by analytical flow cytometry. Genomic DNA was isolated from every sorted fraction and measured by UV absorbance on a Nanodrop 2000c. Using the deep immunoSEQ assay, multiplex PCR amplified TCR CDR3 regions from genomic DNA. For each cell subset, the extracted genomic DNA was distributed evenly across all wells of several immunoSEQ 96-well plates, and each plate served as one replicate. For sorted subsets, about 200 ng genomic DNA, equal to 30,000 to 35,000 T cell genomes, was loaded into each replicate PCR. Purified libraries were measured with a Qubit 3.0 fluorometer, size-checked on a Bioanalyzer 2100, and measured again with the KAPA Library Quantification kit. Every immunoSEQ 96-well plate was sequenced on a separate single-read 150-cycle Illumina NextSeq 550 flow cell. In the source study's methods: Because the immunoSEQ output held only junctional sequences and lacked quality scores, the filtering could not match the filtering applied to full-length reads. To assign V/J genes and CDR3, sequences were annotated against IMGT germline references using PyIR, a Python wrapper for IgBLAST v1.9. Reads with weak V/J assignments (E-value above 1e-6), missing CDR3, stop codons, out-of-frame junctions, or ambiguous translated residues were removed. V3J clonotypes were defined as sequences sharing an identical inferred V gene, J gene, and CDR3 amino acid sequence. Percentage overlap between repertoires was calculated by dividing the number of shared unique clonotypes by the size of the smaller repertoire. Three approaches were used to assess repertoire richness: RTK rarefaction, the Chao1 estimator, and Recon v2.1 estimates of unobserved clonotypes. Generation probabilities for all TCRbeta clonotypes obtained by the gDNA method from a few donors were computed using OLGA. Not all clones reach the TCRdb copy of this immuneACCESS table, which keeps in-frame sequences only. Checked studies attribute under half of the gap to unresolved V genes and leave the rest unexplained. D and trimming come from the DNA, and the V and J calls and clone size come from that table. Here the sample has about 380,000 clones; 96% occur a single time. More than 0.3% of the sample comes from the top ten.

This sample stems from a study of shared clonotypes between healthy human individuals (dated by TCRdb to the early 2020s). In the study overall: Two women and three men aged 18 to 49 years were included in the cohort. Per donor, leukapheresis produced somewhere between about 0.9 and 9 billion PBMCs. Per donor, three plates each were used for CD4 naive and CD4 memory, two for CD8 naive, and one for CD8 memory. To estimate repertoire size and how much clonotypes are shared between individuals, the study performed deep sequencing of blood TCR repertoires from a few healthy adults. To increase sequencing depth and limit assay-specific biases, different laboratories used diverse techniques to prepare libraries and sequence TCR repertoires.

The germline V gene encodes CDR1 MNHNS and CDR2 SASEGT. Spanning cysteine to phenylalanine, the CDR3 consists of 16 amino acids. Only the CDR3 DNA stays, 48 bases, in frame from base 1. The germline ends are 12 bases apart after V is trimmed by 4 bases and J by 0 bases. General study outcomes and caveats: Based on pairwise subsampling, the degree of clonotype sharing among donors was expected to be affected by sequencing depth. About 5% of naive CD4, 3% to 4% of naive CD8, 2% to 2.5% of memory CD4, and about 0.4% of memory CD8 clonotypes were shared across several donors. Compared with non-shared clonotypes, the clonotypes found in all four sorted-subset donors had higher generation probabilities. Only blood was sampled, and tissue TCR repertoires likely differ from those in blood. Even with the large sequencing depth, rarefaction of the sorted-subset datasets indicated that sequencing was incomplete. Because the study included a small number of donors, the genetic and exposure-history diversity represented was limited. Larger estimated clonotype richness was generally found for naive subsets than for memory subsets.

The sequence derives from a young man in good health. The sequencing sample was made of memory CD8+ T cells sorted from blood. Read against the paper, the sample's cell subset or site label means: CD45RO+ cells pooled with CCR7-negative TemRA cells. The V and J genes are TRBV6-1 and TRBJ2-2; TRBD2 might be the D gene, on 5 matching bases. CDR3 loop: CASSVGLLANTGELFF. The DNA is as follows: TGTGCCAGCAGTGTCGGACTGCTCGCGAACACCGGGGAGCTGTTTTTT.